This T cell receptor beta chain originates from a study of T-cell memory formation after mild COVID-19. Findings of the study overall: CD4+ clones that contracted lay mainly in CM and EM; CD8+ ones lay in EMRA.

Concerning this clonotype: As yet, its antigen is unknown.

The germline V gene has CDR1 SQVTM and CDR2 ANQGSEA. The CDR3 runs to 14 residues. The V end lost 1 base, the J end lost 1 base, and 9 bases lay between the germline ends. TCRdb itself ran the 5' RACE reads through MiXCR, one entry per CDR3 protein. The sample has 85,000 to 120,000 distinct CDR3 sequences, around 15% seen once. The clonotype was recovered from an adult woman who had mild COVID-19 (a few samples of this study predate the infection). Cell type and time point are not known. The chain has TRBV29-1 and TRBJ2-3; maybe TRBD2 (6 bases). Sample: PBMCs or a T cell subset sorted from them (not recorded which). Written as DNA, the CDR3 is TGCAGCGTTGAAGGCGGGGCCCGCACAGATACGCAGTATTTT. This gives the protein CSVEGGARTDTQYF.